Here is one T cell receptor (beta chain) with its context. Germline CDR1 is SGHTA and CDR2 is FQGNSA. Between the trimmed V and J ends, which lost 3 bases and 0 bases, there was a span of 8 bases. The CDR3 covers 14 residues. The data derive from a study of CD8 T cells in ankylosing spondylitis. Scientists made TCR beta libraries using quantitative 5'-RACE with molecular barcodes. A single record per CDR3 protein comes from TCRdb applying MiXCR to the 5' RACE reads. The profile shows 350,000 or so distinct CDR3 sequences, over 12% of them singletons. Input material: blood, either unsorted or a sorted T cell fraction (not recorded which). The receptor's source is a male donor with ankylosing spondylitis or in good health (not recorded which). This chain joins TRBV7-2 and TRBJ1-1; possible D gene TRBD1, 5 bases. The CDR3 is CASSFIGVNTEAFF. The CDR3 coding sequence is TGTGCCAGCAGCTTCATAGGGGTGAACACTGAAGCTTTCTTT.